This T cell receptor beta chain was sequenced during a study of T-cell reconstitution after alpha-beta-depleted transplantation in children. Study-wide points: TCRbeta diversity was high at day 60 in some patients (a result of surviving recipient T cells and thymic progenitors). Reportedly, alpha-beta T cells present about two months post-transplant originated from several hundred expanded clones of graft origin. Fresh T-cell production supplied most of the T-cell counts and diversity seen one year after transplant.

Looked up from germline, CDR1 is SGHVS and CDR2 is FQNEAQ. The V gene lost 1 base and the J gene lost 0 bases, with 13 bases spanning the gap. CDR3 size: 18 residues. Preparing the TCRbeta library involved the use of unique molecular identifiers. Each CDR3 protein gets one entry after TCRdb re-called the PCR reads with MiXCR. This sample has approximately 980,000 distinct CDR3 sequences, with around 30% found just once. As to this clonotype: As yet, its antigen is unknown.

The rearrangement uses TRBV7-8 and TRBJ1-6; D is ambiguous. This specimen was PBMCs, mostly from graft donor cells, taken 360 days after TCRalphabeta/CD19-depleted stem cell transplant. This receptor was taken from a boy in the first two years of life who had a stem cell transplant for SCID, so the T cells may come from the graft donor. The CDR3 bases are TGTGCCAGCAGCTTAGTGGTCGTTAGCGACTCCTATAATTCACCCCTCCACTTT. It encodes CASSLVVVSDSYNSPLHF. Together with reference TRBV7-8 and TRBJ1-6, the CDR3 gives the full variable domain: GAGVSQSPRYKVAKRGQDVALRCDPISGHVSLFWYQQALGQGPEFLTYFQNEAQLDKSGLPSDRFFAERPEGSVSTLKIQRTQQEDSAVYLCASSLVVVSDSYNSPLHFGNGTRLTVT.